The 24 T cell receptor beta chains in this list originate from one sample, sequenced in a study of human T cells and chemical hapten exposure. TCRdb re-called the RACE reads with MiXCR, one entry per CDR3 protein. Among around 42,000 distinct CDR3 sequences, around 3.2% were seen once, and the ten largest hold under 8.5%. The time point: patch test 2, 6 weeks after DPC sensitization. As to treatment: therapeutic diphenylcyclopropenone sensitization with weekly scalp DPC. The sample was whole blood, taken in connection with sensitization to the hapten diphenylcyclopropenone (DPC). The receptors derive from a man in his forties with alopecia areata. Some clones in this sample may be carry-over from other donors' samples.

The genes are TRBV20-1 and TRBJ1-1, with 9 bases matching TRBD1. The CDR3 totals 13 residues. Germline CDR1 and CDR2: DFQATT and SNEGSKA (reference sequence). Trimming removed 2 bases from V and 4 bases from J; junction bases left unmatched: 2. The CDR3 DNA sequence: TGCAGTGCTAGAAGGGACAGGGTCACTGAAGCTTTCTTT. It codes for CSARRDRVTEAFF.

This clonotype was seen many times. CDR3 bases: TGTGCCAGCAGCTTAGATGAACTCCATTCCTACAATGAGCAGTTCTTC. It specifies CASSLDELHSYNEQFF. The chain uses TRBV11-1 and TRBJ2-1; D unclear. The CDR3 totals 16 residues. The V end was cut by 1 base, the J end by 1 base, with 11 bases between. Germline CDR1 is SGHAT and CDR2 is FQDESV (reference sequence).

This clonotype was seen ten or more times. The chain is built from TRBV27 and TRBJ1-4; a possible D gene is TRBD1 (6 bases). V lost 8 bases and J 4 bases, leaving 14 bases between the germline ends. CDR1 and CDR2 from the germline V gene are MNHEY and SMNVEV (reference sequence). The CDR3 extends over 14 amino acids. CDR3 protein: CASGVTGVNEKLFF. The CDR3 DNA sequence: TGTGCCAGCGGGGTGACAGGTGTTAATGAAAAACTGTTTTTT.

This clonotype was observed many times. The chain recombines TRBV6-5 with TRBJ2-1; 8 nucleotides match TRBD2. Germline assignment: CDR1 MNHEY and CDR2 SVGAGI. V gave up 7 bases and J gave up 6 bases; unmatched junction bases: 14. There are 16 residues in the CDR3. CDR3 DNA sequence: TGTGCCAGCACCCAAGGGGGACTAGACGGGGGCAATGAGCAGTTCTTC. This codes for CASTQGGLDGGNEQFF.

In its sample, this clonotype was seen many times. The V gene is TRBV10-3, the J gene TRBJ2-7; no clear D. Trimming stripped 0 bases from V and 11 bases from J, with 11 bases between. Germline lookup yields CDR1 ENHRY and CDR2 SYGVKD. CDR3 length: 12 amino acids. In DNA form, the CDR3 reads TGTGCCATCAGTGAGTCGCAGAGTGATGAGTACTTC. Its protein is CAISESQSDEYF.

This clonotype was found many times. V usage is TRBV6-1 and J usage is TRBJ1-2; D call uncertain. The CDR3 length is 13 residues. Germline values: CDR1 MNHNS, CDR2 SASEGT. The V gene lost 1 base and the J gene lost 8 bases, with 11 bases spanning the gap. The CDR3 sequence: CASSEEDRAGYTF. CDR3 DNA: TGTGCCAGCAGTGAAGAAGATCGGGCCGGCTACACCTTC.

V and J are TRBV12-3 or TRBV12-4 and TRBJ2-3; 9 bases align to TRBD2. V lost 5 bases and J lost 0; bases outside the gene matches: 18. The CDR3 is 20 residues long. The CDR3: CASSPRRVLTSGLSTDTQYF. The DNA for the CDR3 is TGTGCCAGCAGTCCTAGAAGGGTCCTGACTAGCGGCCTAAGCACAGATACGCAGTATTTT.

This clonotype appeared many times. This sequence joins TRBV6-5 and TRBJ1-1; 8 nucleotides align to TRBD1. J was trimmed by 8 bases and V by 6 bases; bases with no gene match: 5. Per germline, CDR1 MNHEY and CDR2 SVGAGI. The CDR3 runs 12 residues. CDR3 in DNA: TGTGCCAGCAGACCCGGACAGGGCGAAGCTTTCTTT. It specifies CASRPGQGEAFF.

This clonotype was recorded many times. This chain connects TRBV29-1 to TRBJ2-3; 7 bases line up with TRBD1. The length of the CDR3 is 14 residues. Germline assignment: CDR1 SQVTM and CDR2 ANQGSEA. Germline trimming cut 8 bases from V and 11 bases from J; bases unmatched to any gene: 19. CDR3 DNA: TGCAGCTACACAGGGGCGAACTCTCCATGGGGGCAGTATTTT. This sequence encodes CSYTGANSPWGQYF.

This clonotype was seen at least ten times. The chain couples TRBV24-1 to TRBJ1-1; weak D call: TRBD1 (5 bases). V shed 7 bases and J shed 4 bases, with 12 bases lying between them. The CDR3 has 13 residues. The germline V gene has CDR1 KGHDR and CDR2 SFDVKD. The CDR3 DNA reads as TGTGCCACCAGGGGAGGGCAGGGCACTGAAGCTTTCTTT. Encoded protein: CATRGGQGTEAFF.

This clonotype was seen ten or more times. The genes are TRBV12-3 or TRBV12-4 and TRBJ2-4; the D is unclear. This CDR3 is built from 14 residues. The V gene lost 5 bases and the J gene lost 15 bases, with 23 bases spanning the gap. CDR3 sequence: CASSPTTGSKIPYF. The CDR3 DNA follows: TGTGCCAGCAGTCCTACCACGGGCAGCAAAATCCCGTACTTC.

This clonotype was found many times. Written as DNA, the CDR3 is TGTGCCAGCAGCTTCACCGGGGGCTATGGCTACACCTTC. Amino acids: CASSFTGGYGYTF. The chain recombines TRBV7-8 with TRBJ1-2; D perhaps matches TRBD1 (5 bases). The CDR3 is 13 residues long. V shed 3 bases and J shed 4 bases, with 9 bases lying between them. Germline CDR1 is SGHVS and CDR2 is FQNEAQ.

At least ten counts were recorded for this clonotype. V usage is TRBV4-1 and J usage is TRBJ2-5, with D possibly being TRBD2 (6 bases). Germline V lookup: CDR1 MGHRA, CDR2 YSYEKL. The CDR3 loop spans 16 amino acids. The V gene lost 0 bases and the J gene lost 1 base, with 12 bases spanning the gap. The CDR3 loop is CASSQEGGGIQETQYF. The CDR3 bases are TGCGCCAGCAGCCAAGAGGGCGGAGGGATCCAAGAGACCCAGTACTTC.

The chain joins TRBV20-1 to TRBJ2-7; 12 positions agree with TRBD2. CDR1 and CDR2 from the germline V gene are DFQATT and SNEGSKA (reference sequence). The ends lost 3 bases at V and 4 bases at J; junction bases unmatched: 7. The CDR3 totals 15 residues. CDR3 sequence: CSASPSSGRGYEQYF. The CDR3 DNA follows: TGCAGTGCTAGCCCATCTAGCGGGAGGGGGTACGAGCAGTACTTC.

The sample holds many counts of this clonotype. The rearrangement links TRBV20-1 to TRBJ2-7; possibly TRBD1 for D (5 bases). The germline V and J ends were trimmed by 5 bases and 4 bases, with 15 bases remaining between them. CDR3 length: 13 amino acids. CDR1 and CDR2 (germline): DFQATT, SNEGSKA (reference sequence). Here the CDR3 DNA reads TGCAGTGCTTCCAGGGCGTCTTTATACGAGCAGTACTTC. Translation: CSASRASLYEQYF.

The sample holds many counts of this clonotype. This chain joins TRBV6-6 and TRBJ1-1; weak D call: TRBD1 (5 bases). V lost 7 bases to trimming and J lost 0 bases, with 12 bases between them. The CDR3 length is 14 residues. The germline gives CDR1 MNHNY, CDR2 SVGAGI (reference sequence). CDR3 sequence reads: CASITEGLNTEAFF. CDR3 DNA: TGTGCCAGCATAACGGAGGGACTGAACACTGAAGCTTTCTTT.

There are many counts of this clonotype. The chain carries TRBV6-1 and TRBJ2-5; 7 bases agree with TRBD1. J was trimmed by 4 bases and V by 5 bases; bases with no gene match: 13. CDR3 size: 16 residues. Germline loops: CDR1 MNHNS, CDR2 SASEGT. DNA for the CDR3: TGTGCCAGCAGTTCAACCCAAAAGACAGGGAGAGAGACCCAGTACTTC. Translating it yields CASSSTQKTGRETQYF.

This clonotype was counted ten times or more. The CDR3, as DNA: TGTGCCTCACACCAGGGGGCTGGGGAGCAGTACTTC. This encodes CASHQGAGEQYF. The V call is TRBV30, the J call TRBJ2-7; 8 nucleotides agree with TRBD1. Per the germline V gene, CDR1 is GTSNPN and CDR2 is SVGIG (reference sequence). V dropped 7 bases and J dropped 7; count of bases not matched to a gene: 9. This CDR3 is built from 12 residues.

This clonotype was counted at least ten times. This chain connects TRBV6-1 to TRBJ2-1; D is uncertain. In germline, CDR1 is MNHNS, CDR2 SASEGT. CDR3 size: 12 residues. Deletions cut 3 bases from V and 9 bases from J, with 9 bases between. CDR3 nucleotide sequence: TGTGCCAGCAGTGATCGGCTAGGTGAGCAGTTCTTC. Translating gives CASSDRLGEQFF.

This clonotype was found many times. The CDR3 loop reads CSARENRDYRNEQFF. The CDR3 DNA reads as TGCAGTGCTAGAGAGAACCGGGACTACCGAAATGAGCAGTTCTTC. The V gene is TRBV20-1, the J gene TRBJ2-1; 7 nucleotides match TRBD2. V lost 0 bases to trimming and J lost 7 bases; unmatched junction nucleotides: 9. The CDR3 sequence is 15 residues long. The V gene's germline CDR1 is DFQATT and CDR2 SNEGSKA (reference sequence).

There are a few counts of this clonotype. The rearrangement links TRBV12-3 or TRBV12-4 to TRBJ2-1; possible D gene TRBD2, 7 bases. CDR3 length: 13 amino acids. The V end was cut by 4 bases, the J end by 8 bases, with 12 bases between. The CDR3: CASSSPGGHEQFF. CDR3 bases: TGTGCCAGCAGTTCCCCGGGGGGCCATGAGCAGTTCTTC.

This clonotype was counted many times. The chain uses TRBV12-3 or TRBV12-4 and TRBJ2-1; D may be TRBD1 or TRBD2 (5 bases each). The V and J ends lost 0 bases and 5 bases respectively, with 8 bases between them. CDR3 length: 14 amino acids. CDR3 in amino acids: CASSLAGVDNEQFF. The CDR3 region has the DNA TGTGCCAGCAGTTTAGCGGGGGTCGACAATGAGCAGTTCTTC.

This clonotype was recorded at least ten times. The CDR3 DNA reads as TGTGCCATCAGTGGGACTGTTGCCTACGAGCAGTACTTC. This translates into CAISGTVAYEQYF. The chain couples TRBV10-3 to TRBJ2-7, with D possibly being TRBD2 (5 bases). Germline CDR1 is ENHRY and CDR2 is SYGVKD. There are 13 residues in the CDR3. With 4 bases removed from V and 2 bases from J, the gap between germline ends came to 9 bases.

This clonotype was seen many times. This chain uses TRBV2 with TRBJ2-5; no reliable D call. The CDR3 spans 14 residues. From germline, CDR1 is SNHLY and CDR2 FYNNEI. V was clipped by 0 bases and J by 2 bases, with 7 bases between them. CDR3 DNA: TGTGCCAGCAGTGAAGCGCGGTCTCAAGAGACCCAGTACTTC. Residues: CASSEARSQETQYF.